The clone carrying this T cell receptor beta chain appeared many times. The antigen is undetermined. The data originate from a study of T-cell reconstitution after alpha-beta-depleted transplantation in children. Study-wide results and limits: Where alpha-beta T cells came from about two months after transplant was reportedly several hundred expanded graft clones. The main origin of T-cell counts and diversity one year after transplant was newly produced T cells.

Library preparation (for TCRbeta) was performed with unique molecular identifiers. From the PCR reads, TCRdb called clonotypes with MiXCR, one entry per CDR3 protein. This repertoire shows around 300,000 distinct CDR3 sequences, over 7% found once; its top ten account for 8.5% to 9.5%. V gave up 0 bases and J gave up 4 bases; unmatched junction bases: 12. Per the germline V gene, CDR1 is DFQATT and CDR2 is SNEGSKA (reference sequence). This CDR3 comprises 17 residues. The sequence was obtained from a female patient younger than 10 who had a stem cell transplant for Fanconi anemia, so the T cells may come from the graft donor. The input for sequencing was peripheral blood, taken 360 days after TCRalphabeta/CD19-depleted stem cell transplant. This rearrangement joins TRBV20-1 to TRBJ1-1, with 9 bases aligning to TRBD1. The CDR3 DNA reads as TGCAGTGCTAGAGATCTCGACGGGACAGGGCCCTCCACTGAAGCTTTCTTT. Its protein product is CSARDLDGTGPSTEAFF.